A selection of T cell receptor beta chains follows, all from one sample in a study of CD8+ T cells in alopecia areata. Assay: immunoSEQ multiplex PCR; the TCRdb copy retains only in-frame clones and omits some. This sample has fewer than 200,000 clones, with approximately 59% found just once. The source was CD4+ T cells sorted from blood, collected at week 0. Source of these receptors: a human donor with alopecia areata. CDR3s include the opening cysteine and the closing phenylalanine or tryptophan.

v_gene	j_gene	CDR3aa
TRBV5-6	TRBJ2-7	CASSFWDRGHEQYF
TRBV30	TRBJ1-6	CAWSVLGNYNSPLHF
TRBV14	TRBJ1-1	CASSQVEYRAFF
TRBV7-2	TRBJ2-4	CASSRSPRGGADIQYF
TRBV7-8	TRBJ2-1	CASSLKGGPASNEQFF
TRBV2	TRBJ2-2	CASSEFGGAGTGELFF
TRBV6-1	TRBJ2-7	CASKSGDHSYEQYF
TRBV5-6	TRBJ2-7	CASSIRQEQYF
TRBV30	TRBJ1-5	CAWSRYSNQPQHF
TRBV6-5	TRBJ1-1	CASSYSIRGDTEAFF
TRBV5-1	TRBJ1-1	CASSLGTGGSTEAFF
TRBV29-1	TRBJ2-7	CSVAGAYEQYF
TRBV7-2	TRBJ2-5	CASSLATTTQYF
TRBV30	TRBJ1-5	CAWSVGQGRQPQHF
TRBV25-1	TRBJ2-7	CASSADRGYEQYF
TRBV30	TRBJ1-1	CAFGTDLNTEAFF